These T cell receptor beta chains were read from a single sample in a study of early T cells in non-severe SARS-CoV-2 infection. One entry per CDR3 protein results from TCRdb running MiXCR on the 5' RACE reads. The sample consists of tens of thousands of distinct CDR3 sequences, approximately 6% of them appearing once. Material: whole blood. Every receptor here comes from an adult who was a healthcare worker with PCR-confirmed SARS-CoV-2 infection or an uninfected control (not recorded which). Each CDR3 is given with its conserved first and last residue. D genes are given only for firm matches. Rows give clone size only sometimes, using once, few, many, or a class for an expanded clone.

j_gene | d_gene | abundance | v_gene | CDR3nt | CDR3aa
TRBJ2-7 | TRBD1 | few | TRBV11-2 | TGTGCCAGCAGCTCGAGGGGGCTAGTTTTGATCTACGAGCAGTACTTC | CASSSRGLVLIYEQYF
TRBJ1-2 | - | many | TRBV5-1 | TGCGCCAGCAGCTTTACGGGCTGGGGTGATGGCTACACCTTC | CASSFTGWGDGYTF
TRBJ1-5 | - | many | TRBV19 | TGTGCCAGTAGCGGTTCGACGGCGGTAACAGGGCTAGGGCAGCCCCAGCATTTT | CASSGSTAVTGLGQPQHF
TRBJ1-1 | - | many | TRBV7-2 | TGTGCCAGCAGCTTACTACCGAACACTGAAGCTTTCTTT | CASSLLPNTEAFF
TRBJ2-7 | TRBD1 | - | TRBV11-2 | TGTGCCAGCAGCTTAGCTCAGACAGGGCTGGGCTACGAGCAGTACTTC | CASSLAQTGLGYEQYF
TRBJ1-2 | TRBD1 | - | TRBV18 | TGTGCCAGCTCACCGACGGACAGGGTAGATTATGGCTACACCTTC | CASSPTDRVDYGYTF
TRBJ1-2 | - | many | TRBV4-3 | TGCGCCAGCAGCTCCCCGGACGGGGCGGACTTCCCCAATGGCTACACCTTC | CASSSPDGADFPNGYTF
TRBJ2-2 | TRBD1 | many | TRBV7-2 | TGTGCCAGCAGCCCACGACAGGGTTCGTACGGGGAGCTGTTTTTT | CASSPRQGSYGELFF
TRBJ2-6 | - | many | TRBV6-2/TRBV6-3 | TGTGCCAGCAGTTACATAGGTACCGGGGCCAACGTCCTGACTTTC | CASSYIGTGANVLTF
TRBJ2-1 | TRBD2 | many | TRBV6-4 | TGTGCCAGCAGTCCTAGCGGGGGACAATACAATGAGCAGTTCTTC | CASSPSGGQYNEQFF
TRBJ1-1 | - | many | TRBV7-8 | TGTGCCAGCAGCCCATTAGTCGTGACAGTCGATATGGCTTTCTTT | CASSPLVVTVDMAFF
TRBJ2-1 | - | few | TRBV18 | TGTGCCAGCTCACCATTGACAGGATCCTACAATGAGCAGTTCTTC | CASSPLTGSYNEQFF
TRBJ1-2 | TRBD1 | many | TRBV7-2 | TGTGCCAGCAGCTTAGAAAGACAGGGATTTGGCTACACCTTC | CASSLERQGFGYTF
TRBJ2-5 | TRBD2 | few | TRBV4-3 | TGCGCCAGCAGTCCCGGACTAGCGGGGGGGCAAGAGACCCAGTACTTC | CASSPGLAGGQETQYF
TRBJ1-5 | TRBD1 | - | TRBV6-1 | TGTGCCAGCTCAGGACAGGGGGCGTCTCAGCCCCAGCATTTT | CASSGQGASQPQHF
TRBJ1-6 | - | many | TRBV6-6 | TGTGCCAGCAGTTACAATCGCAGGGCCAATAATTCACCCCTCCACTTT | CASSYNRRANNSPLHF
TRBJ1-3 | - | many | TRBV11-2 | TGTGCCAGCAGCTTAGTCGCTGGTAACACCATATATTTT | CASSLVAGNTIYF
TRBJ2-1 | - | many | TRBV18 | TGTGCCAGCTCACCACCTCAGGGTCTATGGAATGAGCAGTTCTTC | CASSPPQGLWNEQFF
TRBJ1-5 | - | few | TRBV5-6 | TGTGCCAGCAGCGCCGGTGGCAGCAATCAGCCCCAGCATTTT | CASSAGGSNQPQHF
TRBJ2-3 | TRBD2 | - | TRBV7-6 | TGTGCCAGCAGCTTAGCGGGGGGGAGCGCAGATACGCAGTATTTT | CASSLAGGSADTQYF
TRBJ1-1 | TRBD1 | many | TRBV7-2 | TGTGCCAGCAGCTTAGGACAGGGAAGGGTGGGCACTGAAGCTTTCTTT | CASSLGQGRVGTEAFF
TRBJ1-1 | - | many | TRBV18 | TGTGCCAGCTCACCGGACAGCTACACTGAAGCTTTCTTT | CASSPDSYTEAFF
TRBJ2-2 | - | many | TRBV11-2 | TGTGCCAGCAGCCCCTTGGGGGGGCCGGGGGAGCTGTTTTTT | CASSPLGGPGELFF
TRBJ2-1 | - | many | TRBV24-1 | TGTGCCACCCGGGACGGAAGTAACAATGAGCAGTTCTTC | CATRDGSNNEQFF
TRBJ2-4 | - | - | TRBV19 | TGTGCCAGTAGTCCAGGGGCGCACATTCAGTACTTC | CASSPGAHIQYF
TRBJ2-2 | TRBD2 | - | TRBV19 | TGTGCCAGTGAAACGGGGACTACTCCCAGGGAGCTGTTTTTT | CASETGTTPRELFF
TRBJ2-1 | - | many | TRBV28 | TGTGCCAGCAGGGGCGGGCCGTCCTACAATGAGCAGTTCTTC | CASRGGPSYNEQFF
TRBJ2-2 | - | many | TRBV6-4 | TGTGCCAGCAGTGACTCCCCGGGACAGAACACCGGGGAGCTGTTTTTT | CASSDSPGQNTGELFF
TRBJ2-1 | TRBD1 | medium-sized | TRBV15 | TGTGCCACCAGCACCACGGGACAGGGTTACAATGAGCAGTTCTTC | CATSTTGQGYNEQFF
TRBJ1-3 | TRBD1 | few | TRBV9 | TGTGCCAGCAGCCCGCGGACAGGGTTTGGAAACACCATATATTTT | CASSPRTGFGNTIYF
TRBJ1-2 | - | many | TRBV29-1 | TGCAGCGTTGTGCAGGGTCTCAACTATGGCTACACCTTC | CSVVQGLNYGYTF
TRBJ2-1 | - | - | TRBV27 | TGTGCCAGCAGTTTGGACTCCTTTCACCCTGCCTCCTACAATGAGCAGTTCTTC | CASSLDSFHPASYNEQFF
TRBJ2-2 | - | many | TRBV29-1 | TGCAGCGTTGGGGACACCGGGGAGCTGTTTTTT | CSVGDTGELFF
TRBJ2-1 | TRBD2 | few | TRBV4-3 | TGCGCCAGCAGCCAAGAGCCTAGCGGGGGATACAATGAGCAGTTCTTC | CASSQEPSGGYNEQFF
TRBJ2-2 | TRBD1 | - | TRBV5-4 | TGTGCCAGCAGCCCCGTTACCAACAGGGGAAGGACCGGGGAGCTGTTTTTT | CASSPVTNRGRTGELFF
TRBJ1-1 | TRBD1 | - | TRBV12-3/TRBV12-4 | TGTGCCAGCAGTCGACAGGGCTCGAACACTGAAGCTTTCTTT | CASSRQGSNTEAFF
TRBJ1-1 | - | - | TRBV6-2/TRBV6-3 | TGTGCCAGCAGGTACTCGGCTGAAGCTTTCTTT | CASRYSAEAFF
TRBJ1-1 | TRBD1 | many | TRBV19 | TGTGCCAGTTGGGACAGGTGGAACACTGAAGCTTTCTTT | CASWDRWNTEAFF
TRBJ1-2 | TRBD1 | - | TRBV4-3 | TGCGCCAGCAGCCAATCGACAGGGAACCCCAACTATGGCTACACCTTC | CASSQSTGNPNYGYTF
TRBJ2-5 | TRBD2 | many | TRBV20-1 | TGCAGTGCCTCTAAGGGAGGGGTAGGCGAGACCCAGTACTTC | CSASKGGVGETQYF
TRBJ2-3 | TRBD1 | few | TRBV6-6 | TGTGCCAGCAGGAATACCGGGACAGGGAGCACAGATACGCAGTATTTT | CASRNTGTGSTDTQYF
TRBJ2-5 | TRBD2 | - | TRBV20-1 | TGCAGTGCTAGAGCTAGCGGGGGAGAGACCCAGTACTTC | CSARASGGETQYF
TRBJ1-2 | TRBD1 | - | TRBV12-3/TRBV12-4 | TGTGCCAGCAGCAAAACCGGGACAGCTAACTATGGCTACACCTTC | CASSKTGTANYGYTF
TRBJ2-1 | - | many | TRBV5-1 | TGCGCCAGCAGCTCGGATTTATGGGGAAATGAGCAGTTCTTC | CASSSDLWGNEQFF
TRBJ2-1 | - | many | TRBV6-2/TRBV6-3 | TGTGCCAGCAGTTTCCTAAGGGCGGGGCTCTCGTTTGAGCAGTTCTTC | CASSFLRAGLSFEQFF
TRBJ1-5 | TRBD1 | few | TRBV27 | TGTGCCAGCAGTTTATGGGGACAGGCCCCATCCAATCAGCCCCAGCATTTT | CASSLWGQAPSNQPQHF
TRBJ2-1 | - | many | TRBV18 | TGTGCCAGCTCAGACAACGGGGGAGCCTACAATGAGCAGTTCTTC | CASSDNGGAYNEQFF
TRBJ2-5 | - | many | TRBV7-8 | TGTGCCAGCAGCTTAGGGCCGGGGAATCAAGAGACCCAGTACTTC | CASSLGPGNQETQYF
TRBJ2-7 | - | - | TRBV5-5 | TGTGCCAGCAGCTTGTCCCGGGACTCCTACTACGAGCAGTACTTC | CASSLSRDSYYEQYF
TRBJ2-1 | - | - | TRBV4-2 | TGTGCCAGCAGCCAAGATGGACAAGGATTCAATGAGCAGTTCTTC | CASSQDGQGFNEQFF
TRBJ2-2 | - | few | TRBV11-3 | TGTGCCAGCAGCCCCTCGACCGCCGGGGAGCTGTTTTTT | CASSPSTAGELFF
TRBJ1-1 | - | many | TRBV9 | TGTGCCAGCAGTGACAGTGGCAGGGACACTGAAGCTTTCTTT | CASSDSGRDTEAFF
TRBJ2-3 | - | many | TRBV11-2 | TGTGCCAGCAGCTTAGGGGGGTTAGGCACAGATACGCAGTATTTT | CASSLGGLGTDTQYF